This T cell receptor (beta chain) was retrieved from a study of blood T cell repertoires in COVID-19. Overall study: Samples of COVID-19 (acute and convalescent) were obtained from the United States, Italy and Spain. PBMCs, B-cell-depleted T cells, or T cells were the source of the cDNA or gDNA that made up the material.

Trimming removed 3 bases at V and 2 bases at J, with 12 bases between. This CDR3 spans 15 amino acids. Germline loops: CDR1 SGHNT, CDR2 YYREEE (reference sequence). Authors' methods: The authors estimated nucleated cell counts from reference gene primer amplification. Only in-frame clones appear in the TCRdb table, and some are missing; sequencing was by immunoSEQ multiplex PCR. V and J calls plus clone size are reproduced from that table; the DNA served to infer D and trimming. The sample carries fewer than 35,000 clones, 88% recorded once. Input material: peripheral blood. The V gene is TRBV5-4, the J gene TRBJ1-3; D is ambiguous. The clonotype originates from a woman of 80 years or more with active or convalescent COVID-19. DNA for the CDR3: TGTGCCAGCAGCTCAGATGACATGGCTGGAAACACCATATATTTT. Amino acids: CASSSDDMAGNTIYF.